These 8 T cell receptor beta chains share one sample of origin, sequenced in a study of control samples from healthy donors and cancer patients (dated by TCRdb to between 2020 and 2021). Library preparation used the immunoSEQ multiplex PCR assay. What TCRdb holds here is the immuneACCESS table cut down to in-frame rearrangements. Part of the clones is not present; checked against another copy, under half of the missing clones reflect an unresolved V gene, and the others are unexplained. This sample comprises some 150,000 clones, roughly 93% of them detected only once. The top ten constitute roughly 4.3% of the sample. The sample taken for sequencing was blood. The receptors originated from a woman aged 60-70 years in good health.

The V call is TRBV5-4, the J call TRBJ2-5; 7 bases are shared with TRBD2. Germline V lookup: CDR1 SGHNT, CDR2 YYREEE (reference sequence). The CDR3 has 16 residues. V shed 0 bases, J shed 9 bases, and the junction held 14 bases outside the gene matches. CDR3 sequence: CASSLGEPSRGVAQYF. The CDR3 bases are TGTGCCAGCAGCTTGGGTGAGCCCTCACGGGGGGTGGCCCAGTACTTC. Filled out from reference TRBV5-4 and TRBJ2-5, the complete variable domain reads ETGVTQSPTHLIKTRGQQVTLRCSSQSGHNTVSWYQQALGQGPQFIFQYYREEENGRGNFPPRFSGLQFPNYSSELNVNALELDDSALYLCASSLGEPSRGVAQYFGPGTRLLVL.

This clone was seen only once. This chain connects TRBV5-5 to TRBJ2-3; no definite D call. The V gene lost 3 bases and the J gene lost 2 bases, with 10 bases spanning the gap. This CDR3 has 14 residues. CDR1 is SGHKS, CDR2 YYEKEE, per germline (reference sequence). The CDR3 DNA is TGTGCCAGCAGCTCCCTGATTTACACAGATACGCAGTATTTT. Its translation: CASSSLIYTDTQYF.

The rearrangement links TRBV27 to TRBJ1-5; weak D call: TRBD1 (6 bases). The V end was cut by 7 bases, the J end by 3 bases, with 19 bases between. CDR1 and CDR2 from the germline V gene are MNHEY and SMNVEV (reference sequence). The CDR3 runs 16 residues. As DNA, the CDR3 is TGTGCCAGCATAAAACACCCCCGGGACACCAATCAGCCCCAGCATTTT. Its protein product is CASIKHPRDTNQPQHF.

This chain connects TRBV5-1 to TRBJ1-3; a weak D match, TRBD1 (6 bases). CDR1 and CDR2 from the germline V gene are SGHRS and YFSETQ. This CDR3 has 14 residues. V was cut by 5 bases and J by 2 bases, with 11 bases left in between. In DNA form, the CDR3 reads TGCGCCAGCAGTAGGGACACCACTGGAAACACCATATATTTT. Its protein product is CASSRDTTGNTIYF. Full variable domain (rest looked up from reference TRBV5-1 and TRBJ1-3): KAGVTQTPRYLIKTRGQQVTLSCSPISGHRSVSWYQQTPGQGLQFLFEYFSETQRNKGNFPGRFSGRQFSNSRSEMNVSTLELGDSALYLCASSRDTTGNTIYFGEGSWLTVV.

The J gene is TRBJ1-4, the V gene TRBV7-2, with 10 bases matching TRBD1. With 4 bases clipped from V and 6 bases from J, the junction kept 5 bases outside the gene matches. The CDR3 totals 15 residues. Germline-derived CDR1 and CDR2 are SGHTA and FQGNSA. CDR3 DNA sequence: TGTGCCAGCAGCTCCCAGACAGGGGGCCATGAAAAACTGTTTTTT. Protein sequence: CASSSQTGGHEKLFF.

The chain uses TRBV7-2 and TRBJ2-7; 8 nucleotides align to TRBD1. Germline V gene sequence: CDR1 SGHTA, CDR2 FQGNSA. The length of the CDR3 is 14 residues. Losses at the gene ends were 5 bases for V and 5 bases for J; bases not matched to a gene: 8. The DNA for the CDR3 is TGTGCCAGCAGCCCCCAACAGGGGGTCAACGAGCAGTACTTC. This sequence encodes CASSPQQGVNEQYF. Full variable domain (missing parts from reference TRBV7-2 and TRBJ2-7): GAGVSQSPSNKVTEKGKDVELRCDPISGHTALYWYRQSLGQGLEFLIYFQGNSAPDKSGLPSDRFSAERTGGSVSTLTIQRTQQEDSAVYLCASSPQQGVNEQYFGPGTRLTVT.

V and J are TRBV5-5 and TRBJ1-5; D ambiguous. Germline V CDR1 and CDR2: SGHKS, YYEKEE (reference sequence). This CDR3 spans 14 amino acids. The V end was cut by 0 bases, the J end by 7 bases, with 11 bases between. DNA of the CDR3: TGTGCCAGCAGCTTGGAGGGTAGTGAGCAGCCCCAGCATTTT. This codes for CASSLEGSEQPQHF.

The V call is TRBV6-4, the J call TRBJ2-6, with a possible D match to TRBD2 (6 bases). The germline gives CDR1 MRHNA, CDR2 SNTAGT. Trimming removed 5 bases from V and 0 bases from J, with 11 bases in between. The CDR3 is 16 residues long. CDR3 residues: CASSQEGSSGANVLTF. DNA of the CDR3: TGTGCCAGCAGTCAGGAGGGATCCTCTGGGGCCAACGTCCTGACTTTC.